Sequencing of this T cell receptor (beta chain) was carried out in a study of cytomegalovirus exposure and HLA in healthy donors. A multiplex PCR was run with 60 Vbeta primers and 13 Jbeta primers. Generated by immunoSEQ multiplex PCR, the TCRdb table keeps only in-frame clones and is missing some. The sample lists 150,000 to 180,000 clones; around 74% were seen once. On this clone itself: The antigen remains unidentified.

Germline lookup yields CDR1 SGHTA and CDR2 FQGNSA. This CDR3 is 14 amino acids long. Trimming left V 8 bases short and J 15 bases short, with 23 bases between. Study observations and caveats: Many donors shared some public TCRs, even though most TCR sequences were rare.

Material for sequencing was PBMCs. The chain recombines TRBV7-2 with TRBJ2-6; tentative D call: TRBD2 (5 bases). The source of this sequence is a man between 18 and 35 years old in good health and CMV-seronegative. CDR3 amino acids: CASGLREAFRGLTF. CDR3 in DNA: TGTGCCAGCGGACTCCGTGAAGCATTCCGCGGCCTGACTTTC. The full variable domain, rest sourced from reference TRBV7-2 and TRBJ2-6, is GAGVSQSPSNKVTEKGKDVELRCDPISGHTALYWYRQSLGQGLEFLIYFQGNSAPDKSGLPSDRFSAERTGGSVSTLTIQRTQQEDSAVYLCASGLREAFRGLTFGAGSRLTVL.